Listed here is a single TCR beta chain. What it binds is unknown. V lost 4 bases to trimming and J lost 7 bases, with 11 bases between them. The germline V gene encodes CDR1 SGDLS and CDR2 YYNGEE. The CDR3 is 13 residues long. The data belong to a study of T cell responses to AZD1222 COVID-19 vaccine. Regarding the study as a whole: White British people made up most donors, females outnumbered males, and clonal diversity was possibly underestimated. Seropositive at baseline were only a handful of AZD1222 recipients. There were repertoire samples only from the period after the peak T cell response. The breadth and depth of Spike-specific TCRs increased once two AZD1222 doses had been given.

Libraries were prepared by immunoSEQ multiplex PCR; TCRdb keeps only in-frame clonotypes and omits some of them. The repertoire holds around 83,000 clones, around 90% seen once, with approximately 5.2% in the top ten. V is TRBV9 and J is TRBJ1-4; a possible D gene is TRBD1 (5 bases). The sequence derives from an adult in good health. Sample: peripheral blood, taken on day 0 of AZD1222 vaccination. The CDR3 DNA sequence: TGTGCCAGCAGCAGAGGGGTTGGTGAAAAACTGTTTTTT. Its translation is CASSRGVGEKLFF.